This record covers a single TCR beta chain. The data were taken from a study of blood T cell repertoires in COVID-19. Method: immunoSEQ multiplex PCR; TCRdb's copy keeps in-frame clones and lacks some. Found here are fewer than 350,000 clones, 86% of them singletons; the top ten hold around 13%. CDR1 is SGHRS, CDR2 YFSETQ, per germline. This CDR3 is 15 amino acids long. Trimming took off 0 bases at V and 4 bases at J, with 8 bases between the two ends. This clonotype was obtained from a woman in her seventies with COVID-19, enrolled during active disease. The sequenced sample consisted of peripheral blood. This rearrangement joins TRBV5-1 to TRBJ1-6; D is undetermined. CDR3 nucleotide sequence: TGCGCCAGCAGCTTGGTGGCCAATTATAATTCACCCCTCCACTTT. Translation gives CASSLVANYNSPLHF.